A selection of T cell receptor beta chains follows, all from one sample in a study of T-cell memory formation after mild COVID-19. TCRdb processed the 5' RACE reads anew with MiXCR; each CDR3 protein has one entry. Here the sample spans about 6,100 distinct CDR3 sequences, over 15% being singletons. Sequencing was carried out using PBMCs or a T cell subset sorted from them (not recorded which). The receptors originated from an adult woman who had mild COVID-19 (a few samples of this study predate the infection). Cell type and time point are not known. CDR3s include the opening cysteine and the closing phenylalanine or tryptophan. Fields, in order: V gene, J gene, clone size, D gene, CDR3 DNA, CDR3 protein. A D gene is named only where the DNA matches it firmly. Clone size is shown for a subset of rows, as once, few, many or a class of expanded clone.

V: TRBV29-1
J: TRBJ2-1
size: many
D: .
DNA: TGCAGCGTTGATCCGGCTAGCCGTCCCTACAATGAGCAGTTCTTC
CDR3: CSVDPASRPYNEQFF

V: TRBV20-1
J: TRBJ2-7
size: many
D: .
DNA: TGCAGTGCTAGAGCGGGACTTTACGAGCAGTACTTC
CDR3: CSARAGLYEQYF

V: TRBV5-1
J: TRBJ2-3
size: medium-sized
D: TRBD2
DNA: TGCGCCAGCAGCGGCGGACTAGCGGGAGGAATGGCGGGGACAGATACGCAGTATTTT
CDR3: CASSGGLAGGMAGTDTQYF

V: TRBV9
J: TRBJ1-2
size: many
D: .
DNA: TGTGCCAGCAGCGTAGGGAAGGGAGTTCGTAGTGGCTACACCTTC
CDR3: CASSVGKGVRSGYTF

V: TRBV13
J: TRBJ2-7
size: medium-sized
D: TRBD1
DNA: TGTGCCAGCAGCTCCGGGACAGTCCCCTACGAGCAGTACTTC
CDR3: CASSSGTVPYEQYF

V: TRBV11-2
J: TRBJ2-5
size: many
D: .
DNA: TGTGCCAGCAGCTTATGGCTAGCGCAAGAGACCCAGTACTTC
CDR3: CASSLWLAQETQYF

V: TRBV30
J: TRBJ2-1
size: many
D: .
DNA: TGTGCCTGGAGTCCCGACAAAGGTGCAAGTGAGCAGTTCTTC
CDR3: CAWSPDKGASEQFF

V: TRBV5-1
J: TRBJ2-3
size: large
D: .
DNA: TGCGCCAGCAGCTTGGCCCAGGTGACAGGCACAGATACGCAGTATTTT
CDR3: CASSLAQVTGTDTQYF

V: TRBV5-1
J: TRBJ2-1
size: medium-sized
D: TRBD2
DNA: TGCGCCAGCAGCTTGGCCCTAGCGGGGGAGGTTTACAATGAGCAGTTCTTC
CDR3: CASSLALAGEVYNEQFF

V: TRBV5-1
J: TRBJ1-3
size: many
D: .
DNA: TGCGCCAGCAAGGGGTACTCTGGAAACACCATATATTTT
CDR3: CASKGYSGNTIYF

V: TRBV10-2
J: TRBJ2-7
size: many
D: .
DNA: TGCGCCAGCAGGAGGGGGGCAGAGACCTACGAGCAGTACTTC
CDR3: CASRRGAETYEQYF

V: TRBV19
J: TRBJ2-7
size: many
D: .
DNA: TGTGCCAGTAGCGCGTCCCGTTCCGGATCGTACGAGCAGTACTTC
CDR3: CASSASRSGSYEQYF

V: TRBV7-2
J: TRBJ2-7
size: many
D: .
DNA: TGTGCCAGCAGCTCACGGGGGATTGTTACCGGGTACGAGCAGTACTTC
CDR3: CASSSRGIVTGYEQYF

V: TRBV4-1
J: TRBJ2-1
size: medium-sized
D: .
DNA: TGCGCCAGCAGCCAAGTGTTTTGGGGGAGCTCCTACAATGAGCAGTTCTTC
CDR3: CASSQVFWGSSYNEQFF

V: TRBV27
J: TRBJ1-2
size: many
D: .
DNA: TGTGCCAGCAGTTTCGGCAGGGTCGGTGGCTACACCTTC
CDR3: CASSFGRVGGYTF

V: TRBV13
J: TRBJ2-7
size: many
D: .
DNA: TGTGCCAGCAGCTTAAACAGGGCGACCTACGAGCAGTACTTC
CDR3: CASSLNRATYEQYF

V: TRBV7-9
J: TRBJ2-1
size: many
D: .
DNA: TGTGCCAGCAGCTCCAAGGGCACCAATGAGCAGTTCTTC
CDR3: CASSSKGTNEQFF

V: TRBV7-6
J: TRBJ1-4
size: many
D: .
DNA: TGTGCCAGCAGTCTCCGCTTCGCAGGAAATAATGAAAAACTGTTTTTT
CDR3: CASSLRFAGNNEKLFF

V: TRBV7-8
J: TRBJ2-7
size: .
D: TRBD2
DNA: TGTGCCAGCAGCTTAATTACTAGCGGGGGGTACGAGCAGTACTTC
CDR3: CASSLITSGGYEQYF

V: TRBV6-5
J: TRBJ1-1
size: many
D: .
DNA: TGTGCCAGCAGTTATAGACAGTCTAACACTGAAGCTTTCTTT
CDR3: CASSYRQSNTEAFF

V: TRBV7-2
J: TRBJ2-1
size: few
D: TRBD2
DNA: TGTGCCAGCAGCCCTAGGCGTAAAGGGACTAGCGGGAGATACAATGAGCAGTTCTTC
CDR3: CASSPRRKGTSGRYNEQFF

V: TRBV7-8
J: TRBJ1-1
size: many
D: .
DNA: TGTGCCAGCAGCTTACGTGTCGACACTGAAGCTTTCTTT
CDR3: CASSLRVDTEAFF

V: TRBV12-3/TRBV12-4
J: TRBJ2-3
size: many
D: TRBD2
DNA: TGTGCCAGCATCCTTACTAGCGGGACACACCCTAGCACAGATACGCAGTATTTT
CDR3: CASILTSGTHPSTDTQYF

V: TRBV2
J: TRBJ2-1
size: many
D: .
DNA: TGTGCCAGCAGTGATTACGGGCCATACAATGAGCAGTTCTTC
CDR3: CASSDYGPYNEQFF

V: TRBV27
J: TRBJ2-5
size: many
D: TRBD2
DNA: TGTGCCAGCAGTTTATCGCCGGGACTAGCGATCGAGACCCAGTACTTC
CDR3: CASSLSPGLAIETQYF

V: TRBV5-1
J: TRBJ1-2
size: medium-sized
D: .
DNA: TGCGCCAGCAGCTTAGGAGGGGATGGCTACACCTTC
CDR3: CASSLGGDGYTF

V: TRBV15
J: TRBJ1-1
size: medium-sized
D: TRBD1
DNA: TGTGCCACCAGCCCGCAGGGACAGCTCAACACTGAAGCTTTCTTT
CDR3: CATSPQGQLNTEAFF

V: TRBV20-1
J: TRBJ2-3
size: .
D: TRBD2
DNA: TGCAGTGCTCCCCGACTAGCGGAGAGCACAGATACGCAGTATTTT
CDR3: CSAPRLAESTDTQYF

V: TRBV6-6
J: TRBJ1-6
size: many
D: TRBD1
DNA: TGTGCCAGCAACCTTGACAGGGGGCGCGGATCACCCCTCCACTTT
CDR3: CASNLDRGRGSPLHF

V: TRBV30
J: TRBJ2-7
size: many
D: TRBD2
DNA: TGTGCCTGTGGTAGCGGGGACCGGTACGAGCAGTACTTC
CDR3: CACGSGDRYEQYF

V: TRBV7-9
J: TRBJ2-3
size: .
D: TRBD1
DNA: TGTGCCAGCAGCCCCCACCCAACAGGGGCGGCAGATACGCAGTATTTT
CDR3: CASSPHPTGAADTQYF

V: TRBV5-1
J: TRBJ2-4
size: medium-sized
D: TRBD2
DNA: TGCGCCAGCAGCTTGGAAGCGGGATCGAACATTCAGTACTTC
CDR3: CASSLEAGSNIQYF

V: TRBV7-8
J: TRBJ2-1
size: many
D: TRBD1
DNA: TGTGCCAGCAGAACAGACAGGGGGCTTAAAGATGAGCAGTTCTTC
CDR3: CASRTDRGLKDEQFF

V: TRBV6-1
J: TRBJ1-2
size: many
D: .
DNA: TGTGCCAGCAGTGAGGTCTTCAAATATGGCTACACCTTC
CDR3: CASSEVFKYGYTF

V: TRBV28
J: TRBJ1-1
size: many
D: .
DNA: TGTGCCAGCAGTCAATACAGGGTGAACACTGAAGCTTTCTTT
CDR3: CASSQYRVNTEAFF

V: TRBV5-6
J: TRBJ2-3
size: many
D: .
DNA: TGTGCCAGCAGCTTGGCGGGACGCACAGATACGCAGTATTTT
CDR3: CASSLAGRTDTQYF

V: TRBV12-3/TRBV12-4
J: TRBJ1-1
size: many
D: TRBD1
DNA: TGTGCCAGCAGTTCCCTCAGGGGGGTCATGAACACTGAAGCTTTCTTT
CDR3: CASSSLRGVMNTEAFF

V: TRBV15
J: TRBJ2-1
size: many
D: .
DNA: TGTGCCACCAGCAGGTCTAGCGCCTCCTACAATGAGCAGTTCTTC
CDR3: CATSRSSASYNEQFF

V: TRBV7-9
J: TRBJ2-5
size: .
D: TRBD1
DNA: TGTGCCAGCAGCTTCGGGACAGGGCGCGAGACCCAGTACTTC
CDR3: CASSFGTGRETQYF

V: TRBV6-6
J: TRBJ1-1
size: .
D: TRBD1
DNA: TGTGCCAGCAGTTACTCGGACAGGGGGGGCACTGAAGCTTTCTTT
CDR3: CASSYSDRGGTEAFF

V: TRBV29-1
J: TRBJ1-1
size: many
D: .
DNA: TGCAGCGTTCTAGTTCGGGGCAAAAACACTGAAGCTTTCTTT
CDR3: CSVLVRGKNTEAFF

V: TRBV12-3/TRBV12-4
J: TRBJ2-1
size: many
D: .
DNA: TGTGCCAGCAGTCGCCAGGTATGGGGGGATGAGCAGTTCTTC
CDR3: CASSRQVWGDEQFF

V: TRBV13
J: TRBJ2-1
size: many
D: .
DNA: TGTGCCAGCAGCTCACAGACTTCAGGTTCTAGCTCCTACAATGAGCAGTTCTTC
CDR3: CASSSQTSGSSSYNEQFF

V: TRBV7-9
J: TRBJ1-2
size: many
D: TRBD1
DNA: TGTGCCAGCAGTTCAGGACAGGGGAATTCTGGCTACACCTTC
CDR3: CASSSGQGNSGYTF

V: TRBV30
J: TRBJ2-5
size: .
D: .
DNA: TGTGCCTGGACCACGGGACGGACGACCCTACAAGAGACCCAGTACTTC
CDR3: CAWTTGRTTLQETQYF

V: TRBV12-3/TRBV12-4
J: TRBJ2-7
size: many
D: .
DNA: TGTGCCAGCAGTGAAGAACCGGGACCGGGAGTCAACGAGCAGTACTTC
CDR3: CASSEEPGPGVNEQYF

V: TRBV19
J: TRBJ2-2
size: large
D: .
DNA: TGTGCCAGTAGTCCCGGGACTTTCTTACTCGGGGAGCTGTTTTTT
CDR3: CASSPGTFLLGELFF